This T cell receptor beta chain was recovered during a study of long-term antiretroviral therapy in people with HIV. Points from the study as a whole: Following ART, diversity rose but still fell short of transplant donor controls.

The germline V gene has CDR1 ENHRY and CDR2 SYGVKD. V trimming: 6 bases; J trimming: 1 base; junction bases outside the gene matches: 7. The CDR3 has 18 amino acids. It was version v3.0 of the immunoSEQ assay that was run at survey level. This table comes from immunoSEQ multiplex PCR, and its TCRdb copy is limited to in-frame clones, with some not included. The table includes tens of thousands of clones, around 85% detected once. The cryopreserved samples used held roughly 1-10 million PBMC prior to extraction of DNA. Turning to this clone: Its specificity is not known.

The rearrangement links TRBV10-3 to TRBJ2-6, with TRBD1 matching 12 bases. Material: unsorted PBMCs, obtained 1.5 years after starting antiretroviral therapy. The origin of this receptor is a young man with HIV. CDR3 bases: TGTGCCATCAGCCTGGGACAGGGGGCATTGTCTGGGGCCAACGTCCTGACTTTC. Its translation: CAISLGQGALSGANVLTF.